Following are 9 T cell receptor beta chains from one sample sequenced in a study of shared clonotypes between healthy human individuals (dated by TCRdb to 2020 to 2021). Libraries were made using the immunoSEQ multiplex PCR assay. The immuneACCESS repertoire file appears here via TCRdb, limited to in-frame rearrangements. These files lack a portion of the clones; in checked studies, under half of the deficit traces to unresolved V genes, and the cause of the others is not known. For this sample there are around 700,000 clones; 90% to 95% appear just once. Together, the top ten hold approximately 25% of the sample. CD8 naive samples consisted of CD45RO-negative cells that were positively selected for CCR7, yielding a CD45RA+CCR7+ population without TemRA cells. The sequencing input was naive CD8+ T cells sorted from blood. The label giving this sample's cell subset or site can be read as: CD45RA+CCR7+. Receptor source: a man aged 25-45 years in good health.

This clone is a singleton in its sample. As DNA, the CDR3 is TGTGCCAGCAGCTTACCAGGGTCAGACGAGCAGTACTTC. Its translation is CASSLPGSDEQYF. The V call is TRBV11-2, the J call TRBJ2-7, with a weak D call TRBD1 (5 bases). This CDR3 spans 13 amino acids. Looked up from germline, CDR1 is SGHAT and CDR2 is FQNNGV. The germline V and J ends were trimmed by 2 bases and 5 bases, with 10 bases remaining between them.

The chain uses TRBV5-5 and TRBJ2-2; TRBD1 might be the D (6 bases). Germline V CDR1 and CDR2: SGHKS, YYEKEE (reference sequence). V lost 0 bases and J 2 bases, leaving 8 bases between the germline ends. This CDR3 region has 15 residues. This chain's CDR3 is CASSLDRVNTGELFF. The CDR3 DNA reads TGTGCCAGCAGCTTGGACAGGGTAAACACCGGGGAGCTGTTTTTT.

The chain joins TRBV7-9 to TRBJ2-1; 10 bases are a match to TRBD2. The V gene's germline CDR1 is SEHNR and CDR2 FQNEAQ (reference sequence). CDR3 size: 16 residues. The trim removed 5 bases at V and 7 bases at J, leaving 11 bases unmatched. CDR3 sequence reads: CASSHASGSSRNEQFF. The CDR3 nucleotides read TGTGCCAGCAGCCATGCTAGCGGGAGTAGTAGAAATGAGCAGTTCTTC.

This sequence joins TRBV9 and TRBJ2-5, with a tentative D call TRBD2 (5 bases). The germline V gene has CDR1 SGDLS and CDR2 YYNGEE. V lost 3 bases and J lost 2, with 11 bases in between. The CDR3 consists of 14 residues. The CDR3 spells CASSGGSEQETQYF. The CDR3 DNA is TGTGCCAGCAGCGGTGGTAGCGAGCAAGAGACCCAGTACTTC.

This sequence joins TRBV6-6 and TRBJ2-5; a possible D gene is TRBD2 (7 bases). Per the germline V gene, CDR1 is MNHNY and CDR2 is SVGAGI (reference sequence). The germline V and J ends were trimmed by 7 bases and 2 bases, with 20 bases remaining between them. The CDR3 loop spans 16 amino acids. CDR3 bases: TGTGCCAGCACCAAGGGGGGGGGCTGGTCACAAGAGACCCAGTACTTC. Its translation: CASTKGGGWSQETQYF.

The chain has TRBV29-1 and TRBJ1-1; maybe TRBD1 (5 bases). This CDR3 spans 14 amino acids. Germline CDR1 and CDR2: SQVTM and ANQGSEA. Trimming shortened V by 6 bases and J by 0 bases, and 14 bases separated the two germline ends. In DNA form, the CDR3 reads TGCAGCGTCCGGGGACGGCATATGAACACTGAAGCTTTCTTT. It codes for CSVRGRHMNTEAFF.

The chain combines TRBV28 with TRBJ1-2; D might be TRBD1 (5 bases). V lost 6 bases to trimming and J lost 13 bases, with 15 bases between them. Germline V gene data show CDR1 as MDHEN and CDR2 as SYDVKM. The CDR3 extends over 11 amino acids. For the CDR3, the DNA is TGTGCCAGCAGGGATACAGGCACCCTCACCTTC. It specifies CASRDTGTLTF.

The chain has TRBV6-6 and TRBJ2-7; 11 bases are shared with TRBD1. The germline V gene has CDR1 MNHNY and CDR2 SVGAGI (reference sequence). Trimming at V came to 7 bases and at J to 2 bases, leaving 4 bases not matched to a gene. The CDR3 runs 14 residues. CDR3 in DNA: TGTGCCAGCACCCTGGGACAGGGGGCCTACGAGCAGTACTTC. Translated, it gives CASTLGQGAYEQYF.

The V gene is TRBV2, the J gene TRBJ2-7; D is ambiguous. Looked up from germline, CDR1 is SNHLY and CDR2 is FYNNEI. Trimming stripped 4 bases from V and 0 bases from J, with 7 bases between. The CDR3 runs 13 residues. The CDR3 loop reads CASSGASSYEQYF. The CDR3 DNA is TGTGCCAGCAGTGGGGCTAGCTCCTACGAGCAGTACTTC. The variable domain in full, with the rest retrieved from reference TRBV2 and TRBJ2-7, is EPEVTQTPSHQVTQMGQEVILRCVPISNHLYFYWYRQILGQKVEFLVSFYNNEISEKSEIFDDQFSVERPDGSNFTLKIRSTKLEDSAMYFCASSGASSYEQYFGPGTRLTVT.